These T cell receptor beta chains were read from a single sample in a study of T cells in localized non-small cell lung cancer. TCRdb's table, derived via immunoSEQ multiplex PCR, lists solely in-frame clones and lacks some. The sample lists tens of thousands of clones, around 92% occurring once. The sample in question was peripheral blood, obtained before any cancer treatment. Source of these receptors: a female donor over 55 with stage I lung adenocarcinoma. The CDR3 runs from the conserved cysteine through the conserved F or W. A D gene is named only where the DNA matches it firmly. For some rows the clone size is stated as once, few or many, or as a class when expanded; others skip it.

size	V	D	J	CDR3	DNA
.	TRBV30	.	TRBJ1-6	CAWIRAGAGNSPLHF	TGTGCCTGGATCAGGGCAGGAGCGGGTAATTCACCCCTCCACTTT
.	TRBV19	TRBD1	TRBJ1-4	CASSIQDRGLSELFF	TGTGCCAGTAGTATCCAGGACAGGGGCCTCAGCGAACTGTTTTTT
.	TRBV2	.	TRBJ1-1	CASRRTSNTEAFF	TGTGCCAGCAGAAGGACCTCGAACACTGAAGCTTTCTTT
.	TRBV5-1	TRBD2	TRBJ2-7	CASKTSGGADSYEQYF	TGCGCCAGCAAGACTAGCGGGGGGGCTGACTCCTACGAGCAGTACTTC
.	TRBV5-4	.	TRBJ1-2	CASSLDVYGYTF	TGTGCCAGCAGCTTGGACGTGTATGGCTACACCTTC
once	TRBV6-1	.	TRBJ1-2	CASTWQGQSYGYTF	TGTGCCAGCACCTGGCAAGGCCAGAGCTATGGCTACACCTTC
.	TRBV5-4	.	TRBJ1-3	CASSLEGLGGNTIYF	TGTGCCAGCAGCTTGGAAGGTCTGGGGGGAAACACCATATATTTT
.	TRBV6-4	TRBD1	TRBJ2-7	CASSDFGGQGTLYF	TGTGCCAGCAGTGACTTTGGGGGACAGGGAACTCTGTACTTC
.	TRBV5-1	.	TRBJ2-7	CASRVTSTTYEQYF	TGCGCCAGCAGGGTAACTAGCACTACCTACGAGCAGTACTTC
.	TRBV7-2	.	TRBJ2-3	CASSSAGSTDTQYF	TGTGCCAGCAGCTCAGCAGGAAGCACAGATACGCAGTATTTT
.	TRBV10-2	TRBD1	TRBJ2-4	CATSPLGQKNIQYF	TGCGCCACCAGCCCACTGGGACAGAAAAACATTCAGTACTTC
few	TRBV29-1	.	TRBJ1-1	CSTLSGEGTEAFF	TGCAGCACATTATCAGGAGAAGGAACTGAAGCTTTCTTT
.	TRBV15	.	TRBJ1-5	CATDPGQGSNQPQHF	TGTGCCACCGACCCGGGCCAGGGTAGCAATCAGCCCCAGCATTTT
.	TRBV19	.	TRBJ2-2	CASSIGIVGELFF	TGTGCCAGTAGTATAGGAATCGTCGGGGAGCTGTTTTTT
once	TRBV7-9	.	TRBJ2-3	CASSSPVLASTDTQYF	TGTGCCAGCAGCTCGCCCGTGCTAGCTAGCACAGATACGCAGTATTTT
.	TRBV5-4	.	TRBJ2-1	CASSLGGSLNEQFF	TGTGCCAGCAGCTTGGGGGGGTCCCTTAATGAGCAGTTCTTC
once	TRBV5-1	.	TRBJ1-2	CASSLGQNYGYTF	TGCGCCAGCAGCTTAGGACAGAACTATGGCTACACCTTC
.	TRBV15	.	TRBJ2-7	CATSRGGYGSYEQYF	TGTGCCACCAGCAGAGGGGGCTACGGATCCTACGAGCAGTACTTC
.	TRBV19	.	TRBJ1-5	CASSVQGSQPQHF	TGTGCCAGTAGTGTACAGGGTAGTCAGCCCCAGCATTTT
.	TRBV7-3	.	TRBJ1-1	CASSSEVGLAFF	TGTGCCAGCAGCTCTGAGGTAGGGCTGGCTTTCTTT
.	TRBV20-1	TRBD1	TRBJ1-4	CSAGTGDGLFF	TGCAGTGCCGGGACAGGGGATGGCCTGTTTTTT
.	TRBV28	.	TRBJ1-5	CASSLPSQGGKPQHF	TGTGCCAGCAGTTTACCCTCACAGGGTGGGAAGCCCCAGCATTTT
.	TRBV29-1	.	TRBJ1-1	CSVEPQGGGTEAFF	TGCAGCGTTGAACCACAGGGAGGGGGCACTGAAGCTTTCTTT
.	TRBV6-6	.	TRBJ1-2	CASSPRTDRVYGYTF	TGTGCCAGCAGTCCTCGGACGGATAGAGTCTATGGCTACACCTTC
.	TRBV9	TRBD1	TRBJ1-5	CASSGGQGPGWPQHF	TGTGCCAGCAGTGGGGGACAGGGCCCGGGGTGGCCCCAGCATTTT
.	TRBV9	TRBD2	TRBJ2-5	CASSLGLAGVEETQYF	TGTGCCAGCAGCTTGGGACTAGCGGGCGTCGAAGAGACCCAGTACTTC
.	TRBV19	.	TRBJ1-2	CASSMEARHTF	TGTGCCAGTAGTATGGAAGCTAGGCACACCTTC
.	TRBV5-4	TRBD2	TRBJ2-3	CASSGTGTSDHTQYF	TGTGCCAGCAGCGGGACCGGGACTAGTGATCATACGCAGTATTTT
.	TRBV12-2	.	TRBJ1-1	CASRSNPPRSKGAFF	TGTGCAAGTCGCTCCAACCCACCCCGGTCGAAAGGGGCTTTCTTT
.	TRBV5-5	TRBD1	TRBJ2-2	CASSFATGDTGELFF	TGTGCCAGCAGCTTCGCGACAGGGGACACCGGGGAGCTGTTTTTT
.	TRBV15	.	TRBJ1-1	CATSRVWTQLMNTEAFF	TGTGCCACCAGCAGAGTTTGGACCCAGCTAATGAACACTGAAGCTTTCTTT
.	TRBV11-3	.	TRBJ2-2	CASSPGWRDDGELFF	TGTGCCAGCAGCCCCGGTTGGAGGGATGACGGGGAGCTGTTTTTT
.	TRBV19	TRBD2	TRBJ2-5	CASSLAGDFQETQYF	TGTGCCAGTAGCTTAGCGGGGGACTTTCAAGAGACCCAGTACTTC
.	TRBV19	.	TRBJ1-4	CASSRALNEKLFF	TGTGCCAGTAGTCGAGCCCTTAATGAAAAACTGTTTTTT
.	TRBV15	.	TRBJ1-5	CATSRDAPRDPNQPQHF	TGTGCCACCAGCAGAGATGCTCCTCGGGACCCCAATCAGCCCCAGCATTTT
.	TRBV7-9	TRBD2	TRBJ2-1	CASSFSGGRYEQFF	TGTGCCAGCAGCTTTAGCGGGGGCAGATATGAGCAGTTCTTC
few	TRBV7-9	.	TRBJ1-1	CASSLSGAGTEAFF	TGTGCCAGCAGCTTATCAGGGGCGGGGACTGAAGCTTTCTTT
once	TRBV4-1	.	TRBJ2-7	CASSQVGAAAYEQYF	TGCGCCAGCAGCCAAGTTGGAGCTGCGGCCTACGAGCAGTACTTC
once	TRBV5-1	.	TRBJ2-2	CASTKDISNAGELFF	TGCGCCAGCACCAAGGACATCTCCAACGCCGGGGAGCTGTTTTTT
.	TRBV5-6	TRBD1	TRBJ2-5	CASSVDRAEETQYF	TGTGCCAGCAGCGTGGACAGGGCCGAAGAGACCCAGTACTTC
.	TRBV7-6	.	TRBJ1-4	CASSLNGVNEKLFF	TGTGCCAGCAGCTTAAACGGGGTGAATGAAAAACTGTTTTTT
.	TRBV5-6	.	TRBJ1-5	CASSLSVGGNQPQHF	TGTGCCAGCAGCTTAAGTGTAGGGGGCAATCAGCCCCAGCATTTT
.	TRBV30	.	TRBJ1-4	CAWSEIWGRGGKLFF	TGTGCCTGGAGCGAGATATGGGGGAGGGGAGGAAAACTGTTTTTT
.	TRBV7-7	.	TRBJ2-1	CASSLDRGGEQFF	TGTGCCAGCAGCTTAGATAGGGGGGGTGAGCAGTTCTTC
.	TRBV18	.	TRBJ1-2	CASSPDIQYGYTF	TGTGCCAGCTCACCGGACATTCAGTATGGCTACACCTTC
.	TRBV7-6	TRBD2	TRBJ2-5	CASSSGQAGGETQYF	TGTGCCAGCAGCTCCGGTCAAGCGGGGGGAGAGACCCAGTACTTC
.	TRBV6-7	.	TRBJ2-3	CASTDKTDTCTDTQYF	TGTGCCAGCACCGATAAGACGGACACTTGCACAGATACGCAGTATTTT
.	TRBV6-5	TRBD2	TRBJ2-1	CASSTLAGGPNEQFF	TGTGCCAGCAGTACGCTAGCGGGGGGGCCCAATGAGCAGTTCTTC
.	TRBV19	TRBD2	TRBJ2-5	CASRAGGFQDTQYF	TGTGCCAGTAGAGCGGGGGGCTTCCAAGATACCCAGTACTTC
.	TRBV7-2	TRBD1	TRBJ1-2	CASSLATGKTGGYTF	TGTGCCAGCAGCTTAGCGACAGGGAAGACGGGAGGCTACACCTTC
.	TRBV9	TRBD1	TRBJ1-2	CASSPMGGAGGGYTF	TGTGCCAGCAGCCCTATGGGCGGGGCAGGGGGCGGCTACACCTTC
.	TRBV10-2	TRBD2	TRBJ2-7	CASRPGLAGDGEQYF	TGCGCCAGCAGACCCGGACTAGCGGGGGACGGCGAGCAGTACTTC
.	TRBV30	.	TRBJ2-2	CAWTPPRGFKAGELFF	TGTGCCTGGACCCCCCCCAGGGGATTCAAGGCCGGGGAGCTGTTTTTT